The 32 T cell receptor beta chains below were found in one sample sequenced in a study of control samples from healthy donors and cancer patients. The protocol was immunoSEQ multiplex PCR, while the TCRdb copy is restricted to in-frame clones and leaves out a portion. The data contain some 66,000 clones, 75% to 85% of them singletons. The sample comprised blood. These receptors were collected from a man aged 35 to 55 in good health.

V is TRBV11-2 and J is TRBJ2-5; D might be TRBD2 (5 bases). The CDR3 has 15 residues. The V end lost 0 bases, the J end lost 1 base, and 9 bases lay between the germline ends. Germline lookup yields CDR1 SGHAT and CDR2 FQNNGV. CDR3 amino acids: CASSLDGEPQETQYF. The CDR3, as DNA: TGTGCCAGCAGCTTAGACGGGGAACCCCAAGAGACCCAGTACTTC.

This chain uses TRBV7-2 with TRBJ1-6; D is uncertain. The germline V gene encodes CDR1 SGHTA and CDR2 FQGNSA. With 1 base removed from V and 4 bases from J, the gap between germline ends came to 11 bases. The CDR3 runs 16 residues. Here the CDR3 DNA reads TGTGCCAGCAGCTTAGTATGGGCGCTTTATAATTCACCCCTCCACTTT. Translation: CASSLVWALYNSPLHF.

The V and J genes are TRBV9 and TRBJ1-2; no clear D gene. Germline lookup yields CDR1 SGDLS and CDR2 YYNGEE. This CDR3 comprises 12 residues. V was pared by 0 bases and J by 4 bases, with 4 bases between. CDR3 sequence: CASSVDSYGYTF. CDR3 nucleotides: TGTGCCAGCAGCGTAGATTCCTATGGCTACACCTTC. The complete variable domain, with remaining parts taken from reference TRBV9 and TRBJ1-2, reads DSGVTQTPKHLITATGQRVTLRCSPRSGDLSVYWYQQSLDQGLQFLIQYYNGEERAKGNILERFSAQQFPDLHSELNLSSLELGDSALYFCASSVDSYGYTFGSGTRLTVV.

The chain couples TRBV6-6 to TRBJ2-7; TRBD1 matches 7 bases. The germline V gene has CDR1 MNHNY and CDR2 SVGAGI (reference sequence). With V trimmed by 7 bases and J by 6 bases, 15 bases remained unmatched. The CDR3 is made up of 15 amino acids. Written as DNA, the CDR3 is TGTGCCAGCACTCAGACCCGGGACAGATCTTTCGAGCAGTACTTC. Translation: CASTQTRDRSFEQYF.

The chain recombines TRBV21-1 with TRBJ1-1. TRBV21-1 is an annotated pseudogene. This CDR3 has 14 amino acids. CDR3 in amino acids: CASSFRGGNTEAFF. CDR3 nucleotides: TGTGCCAGCAGCTTCCGGGGGGGGAACACTGAAGCTTTCTTT.

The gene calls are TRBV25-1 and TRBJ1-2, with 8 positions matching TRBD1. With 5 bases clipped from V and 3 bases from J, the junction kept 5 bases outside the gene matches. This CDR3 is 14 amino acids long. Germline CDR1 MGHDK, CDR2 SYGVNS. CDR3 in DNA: TGTGCCAGCAGTTTTGGGACAGGTTACTATGGCTACACCTTC. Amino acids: CASSFGTGYYGYTF.

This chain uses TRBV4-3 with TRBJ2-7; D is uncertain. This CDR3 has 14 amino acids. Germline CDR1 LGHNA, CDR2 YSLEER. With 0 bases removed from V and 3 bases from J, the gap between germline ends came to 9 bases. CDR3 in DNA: TGCGCCAGCAGCCAAGACCCGGGCGACTACGAGCAGTACTTC. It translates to CASSQDPGDYEQYF.

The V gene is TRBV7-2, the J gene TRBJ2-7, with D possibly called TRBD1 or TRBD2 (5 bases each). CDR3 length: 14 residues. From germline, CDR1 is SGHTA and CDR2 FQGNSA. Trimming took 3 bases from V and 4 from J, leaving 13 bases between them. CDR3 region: CASSFGGVTYEQYF. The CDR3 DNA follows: TGTGCCAGCAGCTTTGGGGGAGTCACGTACGAGCAGTACTTC.

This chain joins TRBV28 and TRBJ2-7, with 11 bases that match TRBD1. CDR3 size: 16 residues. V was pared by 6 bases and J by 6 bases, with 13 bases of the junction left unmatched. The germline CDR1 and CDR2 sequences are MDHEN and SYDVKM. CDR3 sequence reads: CASSSGTGGLWTEQYF. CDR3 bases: TGTGCCAGCAGCTCCGGGACAGGGGGTCTCTGGACCGAGCAGTACTTC. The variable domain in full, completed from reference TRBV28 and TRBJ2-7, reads DVKVTQSSRYLVKRTGEKVFLECVQDMDHENMFWYRQDPGLGLRLIYFSYDVKMKEKGDIPEGYSVSREKKERFSLILESASTNQTSMYLCASSSGTGGLWTEQYFGPGTRLTVT.

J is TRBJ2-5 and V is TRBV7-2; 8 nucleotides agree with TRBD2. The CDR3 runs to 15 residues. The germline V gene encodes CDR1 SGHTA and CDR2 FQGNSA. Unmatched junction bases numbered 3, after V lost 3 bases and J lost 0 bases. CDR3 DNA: TGTGCCAGCAGCTTCGGGAGGGCAAACCAAGAGACCCAGTACTTC. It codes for CASSFGRANQETQYF. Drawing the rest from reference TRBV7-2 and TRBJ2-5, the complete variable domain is GAGVSQSPSNKVTEKGKDVELRCDPISGHTALYWYRQSLGQGLEFLIYFQGNSAPDKSGLPSDRFSAERTGGSVSTLTIQRTQQEDSAVYLCASSFGRANQETQYFGPGTRLLVL.

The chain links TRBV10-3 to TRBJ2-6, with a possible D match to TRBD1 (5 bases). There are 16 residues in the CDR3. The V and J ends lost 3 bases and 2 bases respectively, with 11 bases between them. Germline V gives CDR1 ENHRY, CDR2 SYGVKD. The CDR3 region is CAISDRGPAGANVLTF. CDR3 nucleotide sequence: TGTGCCATCAGTGATAGGGGTCCGGCTGGGGCCAACGTCCTGACTTTC.

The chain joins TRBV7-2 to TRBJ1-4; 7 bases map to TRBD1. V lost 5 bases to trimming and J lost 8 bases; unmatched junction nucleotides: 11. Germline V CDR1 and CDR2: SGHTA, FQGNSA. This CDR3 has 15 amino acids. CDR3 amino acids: CASSTTGAVREKLFF. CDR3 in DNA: TGTGCCAGCAGCACAACAGGGGCGGTTAGAGAAAAACTGTTTTTT.

CDR3 coding DNA: TGTGCCAGCAGCTTCAGCGGGGGGGCCGGGGAGACCCAGTACTTC. It codes for CASSFSGGAGETQYF. The V gene is TRBV7-2, the J gene TRBJ2-5, with TRBD2 matching 10 bases. CDR3 length: 15 residues. The V and J ends lost 3 bases and 5 bases, in that order; junction bases with no gene match: 6. Germline CDR1 SGHTA, CDR2 FQGNSA.

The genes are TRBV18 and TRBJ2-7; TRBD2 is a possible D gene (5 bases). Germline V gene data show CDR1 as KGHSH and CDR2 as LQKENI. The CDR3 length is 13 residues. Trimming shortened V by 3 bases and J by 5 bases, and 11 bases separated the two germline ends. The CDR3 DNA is TGTGCCAGCTCACCCCCCGGGAAGCACGAGCAGTACTTC. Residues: CASSPPGKHEQYF. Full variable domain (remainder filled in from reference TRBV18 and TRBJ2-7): NAGVMQNPRHLVRRRGQEARLRCSPMKGHSHVYWYRQLPEEGLKFMVYLQKENIIDESGMPKERFSAEFPKEGPSILRIQQVVRGDSAAYFCASSPPGKHEQYFGPGTRLTVT.

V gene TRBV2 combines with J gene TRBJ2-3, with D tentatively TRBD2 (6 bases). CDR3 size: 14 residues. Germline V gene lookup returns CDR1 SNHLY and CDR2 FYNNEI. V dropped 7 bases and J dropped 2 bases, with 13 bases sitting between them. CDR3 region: CASIREWATDTQYF. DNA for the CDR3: TGTGCCAGCATTCGGGAGTGGGCCACAGATACGCAGTATTTT. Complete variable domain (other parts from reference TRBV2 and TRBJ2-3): EPEVTQTPSHQVTQMGQEVILRCVPISNHLYFYWYRQILGQKVEFLVSFYNNEISEKSEIFDDQFSVERPDGSNFTLKIRSTKLEDSAMYFCASIREWATDTQYFGPGTRLTVL.

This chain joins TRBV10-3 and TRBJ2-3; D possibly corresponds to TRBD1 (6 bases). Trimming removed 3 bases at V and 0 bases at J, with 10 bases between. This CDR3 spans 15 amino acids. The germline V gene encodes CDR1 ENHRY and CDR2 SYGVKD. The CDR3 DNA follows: TGTGCCATCAGTGAAGAGGGGGTGAGCACAGATACGCAGTATTTT. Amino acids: CAISEEGVSTDTQYF.

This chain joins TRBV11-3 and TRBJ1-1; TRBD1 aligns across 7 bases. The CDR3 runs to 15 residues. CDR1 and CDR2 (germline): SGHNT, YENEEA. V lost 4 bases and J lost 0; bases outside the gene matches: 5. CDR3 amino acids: CASSYGTDMNTEAFF. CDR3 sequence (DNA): TGTGCCAGCAGCTACGGGACAGACATGAACACTGAAGCTTTCTTT. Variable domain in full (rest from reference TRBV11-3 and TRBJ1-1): EAGVVQSPRYKIIEKKQPVAFWCNPISGHNTLYWYLQNLGQGPELLIRYENEEAVDDSQLPKDRFSAERLKGVDSTLKIQPAELGDSAVYLCASSYGTDMNTEAFFGQGTRLTVV.

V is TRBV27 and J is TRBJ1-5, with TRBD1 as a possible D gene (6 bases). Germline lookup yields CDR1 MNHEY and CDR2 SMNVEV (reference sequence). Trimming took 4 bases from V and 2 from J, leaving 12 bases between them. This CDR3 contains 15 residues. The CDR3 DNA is TGTGCCAGCAGTTCAGGACAGAGCCGCAATCAGCCCCAGCATTTT. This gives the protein CASSSGQSRNQPQHF.

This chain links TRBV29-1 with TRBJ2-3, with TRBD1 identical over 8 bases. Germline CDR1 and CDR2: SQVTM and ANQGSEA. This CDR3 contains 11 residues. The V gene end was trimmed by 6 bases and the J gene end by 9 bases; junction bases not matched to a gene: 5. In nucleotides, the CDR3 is TGCAGCGTCCCGGACAGGGCGACGCAGTATTTT. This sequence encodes CSVPDRATQYF.

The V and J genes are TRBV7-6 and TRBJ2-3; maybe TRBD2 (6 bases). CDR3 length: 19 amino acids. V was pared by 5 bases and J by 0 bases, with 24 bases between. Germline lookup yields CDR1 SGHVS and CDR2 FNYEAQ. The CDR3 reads CASSAFPGGVITSTDTQYF. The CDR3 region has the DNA TGTGCCAGCAGCGCCTTTCCGGGCGGGGTCATCACTAGCACAGATACGCAGTATTTT.

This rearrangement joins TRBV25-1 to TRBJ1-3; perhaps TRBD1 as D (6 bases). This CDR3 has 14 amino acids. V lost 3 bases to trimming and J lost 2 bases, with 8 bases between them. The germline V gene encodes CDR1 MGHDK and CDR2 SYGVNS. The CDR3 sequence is CASSDPGAGNTIYF. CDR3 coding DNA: TGTGCCAGCAGTGACCCAGGGGCTGGAAACACCATATATTTT. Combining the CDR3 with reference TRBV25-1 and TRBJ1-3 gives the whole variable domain EADIYQTPRYLVIGTGKKITLECSQTMGHDKMYWYQQDPGMELHLIHYSYGVNSTEKGDLSSESTVSRIRTEHFPLTLESARPSHTSQYLCASSDPGAGNTIYFGEGSWLTVV.

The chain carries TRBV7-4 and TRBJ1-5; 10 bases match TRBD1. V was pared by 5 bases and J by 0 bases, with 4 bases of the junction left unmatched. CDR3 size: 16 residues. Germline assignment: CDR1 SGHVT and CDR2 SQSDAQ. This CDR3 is CASSRDRGYSNQPQHF. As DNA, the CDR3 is TGTGCCAGCAGCCGGGACAGGGGTTATAGCAATCAGCCCCAGCATTTT. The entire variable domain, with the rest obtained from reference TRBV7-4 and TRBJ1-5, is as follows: GAGVSQSPRYKVAKRGRDVALRCDSISGHVTLYWYRQTLGQGSEVLTYSQSDAQRDKSGRPSGRFSAERPERSVSTLKIQRTEQGDSAVYLCASSRDRGYSNQPQHFGDGTRLSIL.

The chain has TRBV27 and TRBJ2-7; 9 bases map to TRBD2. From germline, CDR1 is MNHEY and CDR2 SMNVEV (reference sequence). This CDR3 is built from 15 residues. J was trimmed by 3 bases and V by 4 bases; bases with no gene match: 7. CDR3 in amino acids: CASSSGGGESYEQYF. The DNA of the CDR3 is TGTGCCAGCAGTTCCGGCGGGGGGGAGAGCTACGAGCAGTACTTC.

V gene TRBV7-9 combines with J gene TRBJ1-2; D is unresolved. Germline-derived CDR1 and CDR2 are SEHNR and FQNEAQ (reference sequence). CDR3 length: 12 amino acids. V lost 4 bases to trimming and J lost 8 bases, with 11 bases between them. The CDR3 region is CASSSPHGGYTF. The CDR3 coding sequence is TGTGCCAGCAGCTCGCCCCACGGGGGCTACACCTTC.

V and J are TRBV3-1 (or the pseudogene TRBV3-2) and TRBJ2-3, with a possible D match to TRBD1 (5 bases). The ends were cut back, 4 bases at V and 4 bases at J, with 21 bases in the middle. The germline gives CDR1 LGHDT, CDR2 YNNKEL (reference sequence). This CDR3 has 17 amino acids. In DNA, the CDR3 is TGTGCCAGCAGCCCCTCTGGTTGGAAGGGGTCCCCAGATACGCAGTATTTT. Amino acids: CASSPSGWKGSPDTQYF.

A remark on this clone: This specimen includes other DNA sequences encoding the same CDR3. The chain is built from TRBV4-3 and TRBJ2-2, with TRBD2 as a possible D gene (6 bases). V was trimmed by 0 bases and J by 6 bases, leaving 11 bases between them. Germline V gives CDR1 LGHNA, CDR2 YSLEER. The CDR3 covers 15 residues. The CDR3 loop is CASSQEGLVPGELFF. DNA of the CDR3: TGCGCCAGCAGCCAAGAGGGACTTGTCCCCGGGGAGCTGTTTTTT.

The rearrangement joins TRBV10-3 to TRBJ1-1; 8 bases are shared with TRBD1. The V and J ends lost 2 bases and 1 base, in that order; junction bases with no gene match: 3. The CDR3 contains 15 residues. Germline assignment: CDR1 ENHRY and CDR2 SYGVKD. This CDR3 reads CAISEIDRGNTEAFF. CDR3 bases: TGTGCCATCAGTGAGATAGACAGGGGGAACACTGAAGCTTTCTTT.

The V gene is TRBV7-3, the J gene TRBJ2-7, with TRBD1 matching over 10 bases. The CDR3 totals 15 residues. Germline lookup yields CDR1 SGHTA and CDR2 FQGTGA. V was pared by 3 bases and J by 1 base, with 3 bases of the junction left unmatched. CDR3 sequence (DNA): TGTGCCAGCAGCTTTGGGACAGGGGCGTCCTACGAGCAGTACTTC. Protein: CASSFGTGASYEQYF.

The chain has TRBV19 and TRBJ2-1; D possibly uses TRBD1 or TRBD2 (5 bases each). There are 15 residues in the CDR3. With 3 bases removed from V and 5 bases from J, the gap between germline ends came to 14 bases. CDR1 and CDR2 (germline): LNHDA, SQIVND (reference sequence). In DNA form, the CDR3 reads TGTGCCAGTAGTATCCTCCGGGACCGAGACAATGAGCAGTTCTTC. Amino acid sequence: CASSILRDRDNEQFF.

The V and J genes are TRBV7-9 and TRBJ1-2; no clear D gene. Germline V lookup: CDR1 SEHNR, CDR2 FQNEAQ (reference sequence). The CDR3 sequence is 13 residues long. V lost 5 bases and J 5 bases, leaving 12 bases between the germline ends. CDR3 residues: CASSPSREYGYTF. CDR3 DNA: TGTGCCAGCAGCCCATCCCGGGAATATGGCTACACCTTC.

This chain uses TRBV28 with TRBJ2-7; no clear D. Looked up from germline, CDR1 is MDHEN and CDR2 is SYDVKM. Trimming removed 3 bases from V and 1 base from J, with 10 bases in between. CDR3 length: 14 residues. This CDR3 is CASSLLERSYEQYF. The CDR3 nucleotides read TGTGCCAGCAGTTTGTTAGAGAGGTCCTACGAGCAGTACTTC.

In DNA, the CDR3 is TGTGCCTGGACCTTGACAGGGCTAAGGACTGAAGCTTTCTTT. This sequence encodes CAWTLTGLRTEAFF. The chain carries TRBV30 and TRBJ1-1; TRBD1 agrees at 7 bases. The CDR3 loop spans 14 amino acids. V trimming: 4 bases; J trimming: 5 bases; junction bases outside the gene matches: 10. Germline V CDR1 and CDR2: GTSNPN, SVGIG (reference sequence).